The clone carrying this TCR beta chain was detected a few times. With a J-beta primer mix and a sample-barcoded 5' primer, a second PCR ran about 7 to 12 cycles. TCRdb ran MiXCR on the 5' RACE reads and lists one entry per CDR3 protein. The sample includes 1.5 million to 2 million distinct CDR3 sequences, about 31% seen only once; the top ten take around 11%. The CDR3 totals 14 residues. V gave up 2 bases and J gave up 0 bases, with 8 bases separating them. In germline, CDR1 is GTSNPN, CDR2 SVGIG (reference sequence). This entry is derived from a study of blood T cells in healthy people across ages. The TCR sequence derives from a woman in her 30s in good health. The sequenced material came from blood. This rearrangement joins TRBV30 to TRBJ2-4; D gene unclear. The CDR3 nucleotides read TGTGCCTGGAGTAGGACCCAAGCCAAAAACATTCAGTACTTC. Translated: CAWSRTQAKNIQYF.